The source of this TCR beta chain is a study of shared clonotypes between healthy human individuals (TCRdb year 2020). Study-level background: Three men and two women, aged 18 to 49 years, made up the cohort. For each donor, CD4 naive and CD4 memory were each run on three plates, CD8 naive on two plates, and CD8 memory on one plate. The study deeply sequenced blood TCR repertoires of five healthy adults to estimate repertoire size and the extent of clonotype sharing between individuals. To increase sequencing depth and limit assay-specific biases, TCR repertoire library preparation and sequencing were carried out by different laboratories using diverse techniques. Each donor's leukapheresis produced roughly between roughly 0.85 and 9.5 billion PBMCs. Points the paper makes about the study in general: Pairwise subsampling indicated that sequencing depth was expected to affect the degree of clonotype sharing among donors. Higher generation probabilities were observed for clonotypes shared by all four sorted-subset donors than for non-shared clonotypes. About 5% of naive CD4, roughly 3.6% of naive CD8, around 2.3% of memory CD4, and around 0.42% of memory CD8 clonotypes were shared across several donors. Even with the large sequencing depth, rarefaction of the sorted-subset datasets indicated that sequencing was incomplete. The small number of donors limited the genetic and exposure-history diversity represented. Sampling was restricted to blood, and TCR repertoires in tissues likely differ from the TCR repertoires found in blood. Estimated clonotype richness was generally larger for naive than for memory subsets.

V sheds 3 bases and J sheds 4 bases, leaving 16 bases between their ends. The CDR3 runs 15 amino acids, cysteine and phenylalanine included. Of the read, only the CDR3 DNA is kept; its 45 bases are in frame from base 1. For CDR1 and CDR2, the germline V gene lists SGHTS and YDEGEE. TCR CDR3 regions were amplified from genomic DNA by multiplex PCR using the deep immunoSEQ assay. Genomic DNA extracted from each cell subset was distributed evenly over all wells of several immunoSEQ 96-well plates, and each plate served as one replicate. For sorted subsets, 150 to 250 ng of genomic DNA, equivalent to about 30,000 T cell genomes, went into each replicate PCR. Purified libraries were quantified with a Qubit 3.0 fluorometer, sized on a Bioanalyzer 2100, and re-quantified with the KAPA Library Quantification kit. Every immunoSEQ 96-well plate was sequenced on a dedicated single-read 150-cycle Illumina NextSeq 550 flow cell. Per the authors' processing: Because the immunoSEQ output held only junctional sequences and lacked quality scores, the filtering could not match the filtering applied to full-length reads. Sequences were annotated with PyIR, a Python wrapper for IgBLAST v1.9, using IMGT germline references to assign V/J genes and CDR3. Any read was removed if the V/J assignment was weak (E-value above 1e-6), the CDR3 was missing, or the read contained stop codons, out-of-frame junctions, or ambiguous translated residues. V3J clonotypes were defined by identical inferred V gene, J gene, and CDR3 amino acid sequence. To compute the percentage overlap between repertoires, the number of shared unique clonotypes was divided by the size of the smaller repertoire. Repertoire richness was assessed with RTK rarefaction, the Chao1 estimator, and Recon v2.1 estimates of unobserved clonotypes. For all TCRbeta clonotypes obtained by the gDNA method from four donors, generation probabilities were computed with OLGA. Drawn from immuneACCESS, this table holds only the in-frame rearrangements with V and J called that TCRdb kept. Clones are partly lost; checked studies trace under half to an unresolved V gene and leave the rest unexplained. The V and J calls and clone size are taken from that table; D and trimming were inferred from the DNA. A total of fewer than 400,000 clones appear in this sample, 74% of them only once. Jointly, the top ten make up 10% of the sample.

This clone came up a few times. No antigen is known for it. No base qualities exist here, and no much larger clone lies one base off it. The donors were healthy, HIV-negative adults who had no recently reported acute infections or vaccinations. Only Caucasian adults living in Nashville, Tennessee, USA were represented among the donors. Magnetic negative selection was used to enrich CD4+ T cells, after which naive cells were positively selected on CD45RA and the negative fraction became the memory subset. After blood collection by leukapheresis, PBMCs were isolated using Ficoll-Histopaque density gradient centrifugation and then cryopreserved in the vapor phase of liquid nitrogen. Analytical flow cytometry was used to check the purity and quantity of every magnetically sorted T cell population. From each sorted fraction, genomic DNA was isolated and quantified by UV absorbance on a Nanodrop 2000c.

The receptor comes from a man aged 25 to 45 in good health. The sequence is built from TRBV5-8 and TRBJ2-5; the D gene is unclear. The specimen sequenced was memory CD4+ T cells sorted from blood. The cell subset or site label for this specimen denotes: CD45RA-negative fraction. The CDR3 corresponds to CASSSYSVAAETQYF. The DNA sequence follows: TGTGCCAGCAGCTCCTACTCAGTGGCGGCAGAGACCCAGTACTTC.